This TCR beta chain was sequenced in a study of a mutant IDH1 vaccine in newly diagnosed glioma. Study context: Eight vaccine doses were administered to patients at weeks 1, 3, 5, 7, 11, 15, 19 and 23. Vaccination followed radiotherapy alone by 4-6 weeks, or accompanied temozolomide cycles. Of the patients given treatment, approximately 60% were male and about 40% were female, and a mean age of around 38 years was recorded.

Time point described: week 5, during vaccination. Doses comprised 300 ug of mutant IDH1 20-mer peptide each, plus topical imiquimod. Donor diagnoses consisted of new WHO grade 3 or 4 IDH1-mutant, ATRX-lost astrocytomas. The length of the CDR3 is 13 residues. CDR1 SGHDT and CDR2 YYEEEE come from the germline V gene. V was cut by 0 bases and J by 8 bases, with 11 bases left in between. This clone was counted a few times. The target antigen is unknown. TCRdb's copy holds only in-frame clones and misses some; the assay was immunoSEQ multiplex PCR. The table records 50,000 to 75,000 clones, roughly 80% of them present only once.

The origin of this receptor is a woman in her forties or fifties with glioma. Sequenced material: PBMCs, taken from a glioma patient whose treatment included an IDH1 peptide vaccine. The genes are TRBV5-6 and TRBJ1-2; TRBD1 is a possible D gene (5 bases). This CDR3 is CASSLVQGGGYTF. The CDR3 bases are TGTGCCAGCAGCTTGGTTCAGGGAGGGGGCTACACCTTC.